This T cell receptor beta chain is from a study of T cells in Graves' hyperthyroidism and ophthalmopathy. General study findings and limits: In blood, most of the thyroid clonotypes expanded above 0.001 were also present.

The sample holds many counts of this clonotype. Its antigen is as yet unknown. Amplified TCR beta CDR3 regions came from RNA transcripts. First-round RT-PCR targeting the TCR CDR3 was performed with the HTBI primer set. TCRdb reprocessed the multiplex PCR reads with MiXCR, giving one entry per CDR3 protein. The repertoire holds hundreds of thousands of distinct CDR3 sequences, with roughly 15% as singletons. At least 3 on the Clinical Activity Score was recorded for ophthalmopathy patients, who also had NOSPECS grade at least 4 and duration under 3 months. Extraction of PBMCs used 10 ml of fresh peripheral blood. The V and J ends lost 6 bases and 6 bases respectively, with 9 bases between them. This CDR3 contains 12 residues. Germline V gene lookup returns CDR1 MDHEN and CDR2 SYDVKM.

Sequencing was performed on blood. The origin of this receptor is a woman between 50 and 59 years old with Graves' ophthalmopathy. The chain has TRBV28 and TRBJ1-5; weak D call: TRBD1 (6 bases). CDR3 region: CASSTGPQPQHF. The DNA for the CDR3 is TGTGCCAGCAGCACAGGGCCTCAGCCCCAGCATTTT.